This T cell receptor (beta chain) was obtained from a study of shared clonotypes between healthy human individuals. A CD45RA+ naive subset and a CD45RA-negative memory subset were split from CD4+ cells. Study-level results: The study's rarefaction showed incomplete sorted-subset sequencing despite large depth.

The V gene's germline CDR1 is MGHRA and CDR2 YSYEKL. The germline V and J ends were trimmed by 0 bases and 11 bases, with 19 bases remaining between them. The CDR3 length is 15 residues. For this clone: Its antigen remains unidentified.

For sorted subsets, about 200 ng DNA per replicate equaled about 31,000 T cell genomes. Sequencing was performed with immunoSEQ multiplex PCR; in TCRdb, only in-frame clones are kept and a portion is missing. The repertoire consists of 2 million to 2.5 million clones, with approximately 93% occurring once and the leading ten covering approximately 0.35%. The V and J genes are TRBV4-1 and TRBJ1-1, with D possibly TRBD1 on 5 matching bases. This receptor was taken from a man between 18 and 35 years old in good health. Some clones in this sample may be carry-over from other donors' samples. Sequenced material: naive CD4+ T cells from PBMCs. Subset specified: CD45RA+ positively selected. DNA for the CDR3: TGCGCCAGCAGCCAAGATGAGGGGCGCGGTTGGTGGGCTTTCTTT. Translating gives CASSQDEGRGWWAFF.